The 29 T cell receptor beta chains below were found in one sample sequenced in a study of OX40 agonist ivuxolimab in advanced cancers. Only in-frame clones appear in the TCRdb table, and some are missing; sequencing was by immunoSEQ multiplex PCR. The sample lists tens of thousands of clones, about 90% occurring once. Sequenced here: CD4+ or CD8+ T cells sorted from blood, sampled in a trial of the OX40 agonist ivuxolimab. Receptors were obtained from an adult with an advanced solid tumor such as melanoma, head and neck, liver or kidney cancer.

This rearrangement joins TRBV4-1 to TRBJ2-7; D gene ambiguous. The germline V gene has CDR1 MGHRA and CDR2 YSYEKL. V gave up 1 base and J gave up 6 bases, with 10 bases separating them. The CDR3 is 13 amino acids. The CDR3 DNA follows: TGCGCCAGCAGCCAAGGACCCGGACGCGAGCAGTACTTC. This sequence encodes CASSQGPGREQYF.

The chain recombines TRBV7-8 with TRBJ1-5; possible D gene TRBD1, 5 bases. Germline CDR1 SGHVS, CDR2 FQNEAQ. Trimming shortened V by 8 bases and J by 2 bases, and 13 bases separated the two germline ends. This CDR3 is 14 amino acids long. CDR3 in amino acids: CASVVGTGNQPQHF. The CDR3 region has the DNA TGTGCCAGCGTGGTGGGGACGGGCAATCAGCCCCAGCATTTT.

The rearrangement joins TRBV5-1 to TRBJ2-1; D is uncertain. V lost 0 bases to trimming and J lost 3 bases, with 10 bases between them. The CDR3 sequence is 15 residues long. The germline gives CDR1 SGHRS, CDR2 YFSETQ. The DNA of the CDR3 is TGCGCCAGCAGCTTGGTTACGGGCCTCTACAATGAGCAGTTCTTC. Its translation: CASSLVTGLYNEQFF.

The rearrangement uses TRBV27 and TRBJ2-7; D ambiguous. CDR3 size: 11 residues. V lost 7 bases and J 4 bases, leaving 8 bases between the germline ends. Germline CDR1 and CDR2: MNHEY and SMNVEV (reference sequence). The CDR3 nucleotides read TGTGCCAGCATGGCAGAGTACGAGCAGTACTTC. Amino acids: CASMAEYEQYF.

This chain connects TRBV25-1 to TRBJ1-5, with D uncertain. Germline V CDR1 and CDR2: MGHDK, SYGVNS. V was pared by 4 bases and J by 0 bases, with 13 bases between. The CDR3 length is 16 residues. The CDR3, as DNA: TGTGCCAGCAGTGGAGGCGGTCCGTATAGCAATCAGCCCCAGCATTTT. It encodes CASSGGGPYSNQPQHF.

This chain links TRBV27 with TRBJ1-2; D possibly corresponds to TRBD1 (6 bases). The CDR3 runs 14 residues. Germline-derived CDR1 and CDR2 are MNHEY and SMNVEV (reference sequence). Deletions cut 3 bases from V and 5 bases from J, with 13 bases between. CDR3 region: CASSFVGGRYGYTF. CDR3 nucleotide sequence: TGTGCCAGCAGTTTCGTTGGGGGCAGGTATGGCTACACCTTC.

This clone was observed a few times. The chain carries TRBV29-1 and TRBJ1-2, with 8 bases that match TRBD1. With 7 bases clipped from V and 2 bases from J, the junction kept 6 bases outside the gene matches. This CDR3 has 13 residues. Germline-derived CDR1 and CDR2 are SQVTM and ANQGSEA. This chain's CDR3 is CSAGTGANYGYTF. The CDR3 DNA reads TGCAGCGCCGGGACAGGAGCGAACTATGGCTACACCTTC.

This chain connects TRBV30 to TRBJ2-1, with 14 bases fitting TRBD2. This CDR3 region has 16 residues. The J segment lost 8 bases and the V segment lost 2 bases, leaving 8 bases of the junction unmatched. Germline CDR1 and CDR2: GTSNPN and SVGIG (reference sequence). In nucleotides, the CDR3 is TGTGCCTGGAGTAAAGGGACTAGCGGGAGATGGGATGAGCAGTTCTTC. The encoded protein is CAWSKGTSGRWDEQFF.

The gene calls are TRBV5-1 and TRBJ2-1, with TRBD2 matching 12 bases. This CDR3 has 14 residues. J gave up 7 bases and V 4 bases, and 3 bases lay outside the gene matches. The germline V gene has CDR1 SGHRS and CDR2 YFSETQ. The CDR3 region is CASSPGLAGNEQFF. The DNA for the CDR3 is TGCGCCAGCAGCCCCGGACTAGCGGGAAATGAGCAGTTCTTC.

A remark on this clone: Compared with germline, one end of the junction differs, possibly owing to a read error. The rearrangement links TRBV2 to TRBJ2-6; D is ambiguous. The CDR3 runs 15 residues. Germline V gene lookup returns CDR1 SNHLY and CDR2 FYNNEI. The CDR3 region is CASSEVGSGANVLTF. CDR3 in DNA: TGTGCCAGCAGCGAAGTGGGCTCTGGGGCCAACGTCCTGACTTTC.

This clone was recorded once. The chain combines TRBV18 with TRBJ2-3; D is ambiguous. From germline, CDR1 is KGHSH and CDR2 LQKENI. The CDR3 totals 14 residues. V shed 3 bases and J shed 2 bases, with 9 bases lying between them. The CDR3: CASSPIDYTDTQYF. The CDR3 nucleotides read TGTGCCAGCTCACCCATCGATTACACAGATACGCAGTATTTT.

The chain couples TRBV11-2 to TRBJ2-4; 7 bases line up with TRBD1. The CDR3 is 16 residues long. Germline V gives CDR1 SGHAT, CDR2 FQNNGV. The junction had 15 bases not matched to a gene; V was cut back by 4 bases and J by 9 bases. The CDR3 DNA is TGTGCCAGCAGCTCCCTAACAGGGGACGAGGGACCCATTCAGTACTTC. Translated, it gives CASSSLTGDEGPIQYF.

V and J are TRBV30 and TRBJ2-5; no definite D call. The better agreement between TRBJ2-7 and the DNA end casts doubt on the J call. CDR3 length: 13 residues. Germline CDR1 reads GTSNPN; CDR2 reads SVGIG (reference sequence). The CDR3 protein is CAWSTANHYEQYF. The CDR3 DNA reads as TGTGCCTGGAGTACGGCTAATCACTACGAGCAGTACTTC.

The chain employs TRBV27 and TRBJ2-7; D perhaps matches TRBD2 (5 bases). Germline assignment: CDR1 MNHEY and CDR2 SMNVEV (reference sequence). V was trimmed by 8 bases and J by 2 bases, leaving 22 bases between them. CDR3 length: 16 amino acids. The CDR3 loop is CASADGSHSTPYEQYF. In DNA, the CDR3 is TGTGCCAGCGCAGATGGGAGTCACTCGACCCCCTACGAGCAGTACTTC.

V gene TRBV10-3 combines with J gene TRBJ2-7; TRBD1 matches 7 bases. This CDR3 is 13 amino acids long. J was trimmed by 6 bases and V by 3 bases; bases with no gene match: 5. Germline V gives CDR1 ENHRY, CDR2 SYGVKD. The CDR3 coding sequence is TGTGCCATCAGTGAACAGGGGAGCGGCGAGCAGTACTTC. Protein: CAISEQGSGEQYF.

The J gene is TRBJ1-1, the V gene TRBV6-5; no clear D gene. The V gene's germline CDR1 is MNHEY and CDR2 SVGAGI. V shed 0 bases and J shed 1 base, with 6 bases lying between them. The CDR3 totals 14 residues. CDR3 nucleotide sequence: TGTGCCAGCAGTTACTCAGGTGGGAACACTGAAGCTTTCTTT. Its protein is CASSYSGGNTEAFF.

The rearrangement joins TRBV27 to TRBJ1-2; a possible D gene is TRBD1 (5 bases). The CDR3 contains 15 residues. Germline V lookup: CDR1 MNHEY, CDR2 SMNVEV (reference sequence). V lost 5 bases and J lost 4, with 17 bases in between. In DNA, the CDR3 is TGTGCCAGCAGTCCCCACCCCGACAGAGCCTATGGCTACACCTTC. Protein: CASSPHPDRAYGYTF.

V and J are TRBV2 and TRBJ2-6; D remains unclear. The V gene lost 5 bases and the J gene lost 0 bases, with 11 bases spanning the gap. Germline CDR1 and CDR2: SNHLY and FYNNEI. The CDR3 extends over 16 amino acids. The CDR3 sequence is CASSLLRSSGANVLTF. CDR3 coding DNA: TGTGCCAGCAGTCTTTTACGGAGCTCTGGGGCCAACGTCCTGACTTTC.

The CDR3, as DNA: TGTGCCAGTAGTACCCTATTGTTGTATGAGCAGTTCTTC. Protein product: CASSTLLLYEQFF. The chain joins TRBV19 to TRBJ2-1, with no clear D. The CDR3 runs to 13 residues. Germline V CDR1 and CDR2: LNHDA, SQIVND (reference sequence). V lost 4 bases, J lost 8 bases, and 12 bases lay in between.

The rearrangement joins TRBV5-1 to TRBJ2-7; D is perhaps TRBD1 (5 bases). Germline V gene sequence: CDR1 SGHRS, CDR2 YFSETQ. Deletions cut 4 bases from V and 0 bases from J, with 17 bases between. This CDR3 region has 16 residues. The CDR3 spells CASSPAPTGFSYEQYF. As DNA, the CDR3 is TGCGCCAGCAGCCCGGCGCCAACAGGATTCTCCTACGAGCAGTACTTC.

The chain recombines TRBV5-6 with TRBJ2-1; 8 positions agree with TRBD2. Germline CDR1 reads SGHDT; CDR2 reads YYEEEE. The J segment lost 7 bases and the V segment lost 3 bases, leaving 9 bases of the junction unmatched. The CDR3 is 15 residues long. The CDR3 DNA sequence: TGTGCCAGCAGCTATGACGGACTAGCAAGAAATGAGCAGTTCTTC. It translates to CASSYDGLARNEQFF.

In the case of this clone: In this CDR3 the conserved last residue, phenylalanine or tryptophan, is missing, so a read error is likely. No DNA is shown, since the ends of the CDR3 on it are uncertain; the CDR3 is the one TCRdb lists. This sequence joins TRBV4-2 and TRBJ2-3; TRBD2, as called in the table, went unchecked against the DNA. Germline V CDR1 and CDR2: LGHNA, YNFKEQ. The CDR3 is 14 amino acids long, termini counted. The CDR3 loop is CASSQDWTASGRRI.

V gene TRBV2 combines with J gene TRBJ2-5, with a tentative D call TRBD2 (5 bases). Between the trimmed V and J ends, which lost 7 bases and 3 bases, there was a span of 12 bases. The V gene's germline CDR1 is SNHLY and CDR2 FYNNEI. The CDR3 is made up of 13 amino acids. The CDR3 DNA follows: TGTGCCAGCAATCGGGATAGGGAAGAGACCCAGTACTTC. The encoded protein is CASNRDREETQYF.

About this clone itself: This specimen includes other DNA sequences encoding the same CDR3. The chain has TRBV28 and TRBJ2-7, with D perhaps TRBD2 (5 bases). The CDR3 is made up of 13 amino acids. V lost 4 bases to trimming and J lost 1 base, with 8 bases between them. Germline CDR1 is MDHEN and CDR2 is SYDVKM. The chain's CDR3 is CASSSRVSYEQYF. The DNA of the CDR3 is TGTGCCAGCAGTTCGAGGGTTTCCTACGAGCAGTACTTC.

This clone was detected only once. The chain uses TRBV11-2 and TRBJ1-1; D is unresolved. Germline CDR1 is SGHAT and CDR2 is FQNNGV. Trimming left V 1 base short and J 4 bases short, with 7 bases between. The CDR3 is made up of 13 amino acids. Here the CDR3 reads CASSLGRVTEAFF. DNA for the CDR3: TGTGCCAGCAGCTTAGGGAGGGTCACTGAAGCTTTCTTT. Full variable domain (outside the CDR3, taken from reference TRBV11-2 and TRBJ1-1): EAGVAQSPRYKIIEKRQSVAFWCNPISGHATLYWYQQILGQGPKLLIQFQNNGVVDDSQLPKDRFSAERLKGVDSTLKIQPAKLEDSAVYLCASSLGRVTEAFFGQGTRLTVV.

V is TRBV5-1 and J is TRBJ2-5; D uncertain. V shed 2 bases and J shed 4 bases, with 3 bases lying between them. There are 11 residues in the CDR3. The germline gives CDR1 SGHRS, CDR2 YFSETQ. For the CDR3, the DNA is TGCGCCAGCAGCTTAAGAGAGACCCAGTACTTC. Translated, it gives CASSLRETQYF.

V is TRBV6-5 and J is TRBJ2-7; D remains ambiguous. In germline, CDR1 is MNHEY, CDR2 SVGAGI. The CDR3 is made up of 13 amino acids. V was pared by 2 bases and J by 3 bases, with 8 bases between. The CDR3 nucleotides are TGTGCCAGCAGTTACGCATGGGGCTACGAGCAGTACTTC. It yields the protein CASSYAWGYEQYF.

The chain links TRBV19 to TRBJ2-7, with 10 bases that match TRBD1. Germline assignment: CDR1 LNHDA and CDR2 SQIVND (reference sequence). V was pared by 5 bases and J by 2 bases, with 6 bases of the junction left unmatched. This CDR3 spans 15 amino acids. CDR3 sequence (DNA): TGTGCCAGTAGTGTCGGACAGGGGGGCCCCTACGAGCAGTACTTC. Amino acids: CASSVGQGGPYEQYF. Full variable domain (missing parts from reference TRBV19 and TRBJ2-7): DGGITQSPKYLFRKEGQNVTLSCEQNLNHDAMYWYRQDPGQGLRLIYYSQIVNDFQKGDIAEGYSVSREKKESFPLTVTSAQKNPTAFYLCASSVGQGGPYEQYFGPGTRLTVT.

This clone has a single count. The rearrangement links TRBV7-2 to TRBJ2-7, with 10 positions matching TRBD2. Per the germline V gene, CDR1 is SGHTA and CDR2 is FQGNSA. This CDR3 region has 16 residues. J gave up 7 bases and V 3 bases, and 12 bases lay outside the gene matches. The CDR3 DNA follows: TGTGCCAGCAGCTTTTTCGGTCTAGCGGGAGTTGAAGAGCAGTACTTC. Amino acid sequence: CASSFFGLAGVEEQYF.